This passage covers 2 T cell receptor beta chains from one sample sequenced in a study of cytomegalovirus exposure and HLA in healthy donors. Primers: 60 Vbeta forward and 13 Jbeta reverse. Libraries were prepared by immunoSEQ multiplex PCR; TCRdb keeps only in-frame clonotypes and omits some of them. This sample has about 95,000 clones; approximately 72% occur once, and the top ten carry 4.1%. What was sequenced was PBMCs. These TCRs come from a woman in her thirties or forties in good health and CMV-seropositive.

This clone was counted between two and nine times. The chain joins TRBV6-4 to TRBJ2-1; 10 positions agree with TRBD2. This CDR3 has 16 amino acids. V was clipped by 2 bases and J by 6 bases; unmatched bases: 7. Germline values: CDR1 MRHNA, CDR2 SNTAGT. The CDR3 DNA reads as TGTGCCAGCAGTGACAGTACTCTAGCGGGAGTCAATGAGCAGTTCTTC. Translating gives CASSDSTLAGVNEQFF.

The chain uses TRBV14 and TRBJ1-1; D call uncertain. CDR1 and CDR2 (germline): SGHDN, FVKESK. The V gene lost 0 bases and the J gene lost 1 base, with 9 bases spanning the gap. CDR3 length: 15 residues. CDR3 DNA sequence: TGTGCCAGCAGCCAAGATCGTAATCCGAACACTGAAGCTTTCTTT. As protein: CASSQDRNPNTEAFF. The full variable domain, rest sourced from reference TRBV14 and TRBJ1-1, is EAGVTQFPSHSVIEKGQTVTLRCDPISGHDNLYWYRRVMGKEIKFLLHFVKESKQDESGMPNNRFLAERTGGTYSTLKVQPAELEDSGVYFCASSQDRNPNTEAFFGQGTRLTVV.